The table lists the clone carrying this T cell receptor (beta chain) with a count of one. The target antigen is unknown. The ends lost 3 bases at V and 5 bases at J; junction bases unmatched: 6. Germline loops: CDR1 SEHNR, CDR2 FQNEAQ (reference sequence). This CDR3 is 15 amino acids long. This entry comes from a study of OX40 agonist ivuxolimab in advanced cancers. TCRdb's copy holds only in-frame clones and misses some; the assay was immunoSEQ multiplex PCR. The sample has roughly 58,000 clones, 70% to 90% seen once. Study results and limitations: Some nonresponders likewise displayed low normalized T-cell clonal expansion.

The TCR comes from an adult with an advanced solid tumor such as melanoma, head and neck, liver or kidney cancer. Sequencing used CD4+ or CD8+ T cells sorted from blood, obtained in a trial of the OX40 agonist ivuxolimab. J is TRBJ2-3 and V is TRBV7-9; 9 nucleotides align to TRBD2. In DNA form, the CDR3 reads TGTGCCAGCAGCTTTTCGACTAGCGGAGAAGATACGCAGTATTTT. Amino acid sequence: CASSFSTSGEDTQYF.